One and the same sample provided the 26 T cell receptor beta chains below, sequenced in a study of CD8+CD57+ T cells in acquired aplastic anemia. Template material for TCR beta VDJ and CDR3 profiling consisted of genomic DNA. One entry per CDR3 protein results from TCRdb running MiXCR on the reads. The table records around 190,000 distinct CDR3 sequences, about half of them present only once. All patients picked for sequencing had shown, by flow cytometry, an expansion of CD8+CD57+ cells. The sequencing sample was made of sorted CD4+, CD8+, or CD8+CD57+ T cells (not recorded which) from PBMCs. Every receptor here comes from a human donor with aplastic anemia.

This clonotype was seen many times. This chain links TRBV3-1 with TRBJ1-1; possibly TRBD1 for D (6 bases). The length of the CDR3 is 14 residues. The germline CDR1 and CDR2 sequences are LGHDT and YNNKEL (reference sequence). The V end lost 2 bases, the J end lost 3 bases, and 10 bases lay between the germline ends. In DNA, the CDR3 is TGTGCCAGCAGCCAAATCGGACAGTACACTGAAGCTTTCTTT. Its protein is CASSQIGQYTEAFF.

The chain uses TRBV29-1 and TRBJ2-7; TRBD1 matches at 7 bases. V was pared by 1 base and J by 1 base, with 7 bases of the junction left unmatched. The CDR3 totals 15 residues. The germline CDR1 and CDR2 sequences are SQVTM and ANQGSEA. CDR3 residues: CSVEGGTASSYEQYF. The CDR3 DNA follows: TGCAGCGTTGAAGGGGGGACAGCCTCTTCCTACGAGCAGTACTTC.

The genes are TRBV12-3 or TRBV12-4 and TRBJ2-7; 7 nucleotides match TRBD2. Germline trimming cut 6 bases from V and 4 bases from J; bases unmatched to any gene: 18. The CDR3 spans 17 residues. The CDR3 DNA follows: TGTGCCAGCAGCCCCTCGGGGAGGGGAGGACCCAGGTACGAGCAGTACTTC. Protein: CASSPSGRGGPRYEQYF.

The J gene is TRBJ2-7, the V gene TRBV25-1; no definite D call. This CDR3 is 13 amino acids long. From germline, CDR1 is MGHDK and CDR2 SYGVNS. Trimming shortened V by 11 bases and J by 2 bases, and 16 bases separated the two germline ends. The CDR3 region is CAWSAQATYEQYF. Here the CDR3 DNA reads TGTGCCTGGAGTGCGCAGGCCACCTACGAGCAGTACTTC.

About this clonotype itself: A much larger clone lies one base from this, so it may be a read error. The chain employs TRBV24-1 and TRBJ2-5, with D tentatively TRBD1 (5 bases). Germline V CDR1 and CDR2: KGHDR, SFDVKD. The CDR3 extends over 14 amino acids. Written as DNA, the CDR3 is TGTGCCACCAGTTCCCGGACACAACAAGTGACCCAGTACTTC. Translating gives CATSSRTQQVTQYF.

This clonotype was found a few times. V usage is TRBV2 and J usage is TRBJ2-1, with 8 bases lining up with TRBD1. The CDR3 contains 15 residues. J lost 6 bases, V lost 6 bases, and 10 bases had no gene match. CDR1 and CDR2 from the germline V gene are SNHLY and FYNNEI. The CDR3 DNA follows: TGTGCCAGCAGCCGAGACAGGGGCGCGTCCAATGAGCAGTTCTTC. Protein: CASSRDRGASNEQFF.

The chain joins TRBV19 to TRBJ2-5; 9 nucleotides line up with TRBD1. Losses at the gene ends were 4 bases for V and 5 bases for J; bases not matched to a gene: 5. Germline CDR1 LNHDA, CDR2 SQIVND (reference sequence). The CDR3 totals 14 residues. The CDR3 loop reads CASSTDRGWETQYF. CDR3 coding DNA: TGTGCCAGTAGTACGGACAGGGGCTGGGAGACCCAGTACTTC.

This clonotype was counted a few times. The chain recombines TRBV5-4 with TRBJ1-2; TRBD1 is a possible D gene (6 bases). The CDR3 sequence is 12 residues long. Germline CDR1 and CDR2: SGHNT and YYREEE (reference sequence). The V end was cut by 5 bases, the J end by 8 bases, with 13 bases between. Here the CDR3 DNA reads TGTGCCAGCAGACTAACAGGGAGCGGCTACACCTTC. Translated, it gives CASRLTGSGYTF. Supplemented by reference TRBV5-4 and TRBJ1-2, the full variable domain reads ETGVTQSPTHLIKTRGQQVTLRCSSQSGHNTVSWYQQALGQGPQFIFQYYREEENGRGNFPPRFSGLQFPNYSSELNVNALELDDSALYLCASRLTGSGYTFGSGTRLTVV.

This clonotype was observed at least ten times. At one of its ends the junction is not consistent with the germline gene, which may arise from a read error. The chain links TRBV19 to TRBJ2-7; perhaps D is TRBD1 or TRBD2 (5 bases each). The CDR3 loop spans 16 amino acids. In germline, CDR1 is LNHDA, CDR2 SQIVND (reference sequence). The CDR3 sequence is CASSPTGAWGSHEQYF. CDR3 nucleotide sequence: TGTGCCAGTAGTCCCACCGGGGCATGGGGCTCCCACGAGCAGTACTTC.

This clonotype was detected only a few times. The chain joins TRBV15 to TRBJ1-6; D gene uncertain. With 3 bases removed from V and 6 bases from J, the gap between germline ends came to 18 bases. CDR1 is LNHNV and CDR2 is YYDKDF in the germline V gene (reference sequence). CDR3 length: 17 residues. CDR3 DNA: TGTGCCACCAGCAGCGCAATTTTGGACGTACGTAATTCACCCCTCCACTTT. Residues: CATSSAILDVRNSPLHF.

V is TRBV7-2 and J is TRBJ2-7; D is unresolved. The V gene's germline CDR1 is SGHTA and CDR2 FQGNSA. V shed 2 bases and J shed 6 bases, with 14 bases lying between them. This CDR3 has 14 residues. The CDR3: CASSLSRSSSEQYF. The CDR3 nucleotides are TGTGCCAGCAGCTTATCCAGATCGAGTTCCGAGCAGTACTTC.

The V call is TRBV19, the J call TRBJ2-6; tentatively, D is TRBD2 (5 bases). CDR1 and CDR2 (germline): LNHDA, SQIVND (reference sequence). V was clipped by 3 bases and J by 0 bases, with 6 bases between them. There are 15 residues in the CDR3. For the CDR3, the DNA is TGTGCCAGTAGTATCCTAGCCTCTGGGGCCAACGTCCTGACTTTC. This codes for CASSILASGANVLTF.

The rearrangement links TRBV6-1 to TRBJ1-1; 8 bases map to TRBD1. This CDR3 is built from 15 residues. The V segment lost 6 bases and the J segment 4 bases; nucleotides outside the gene matches: 10. CDR1 and CDR2 from the germline V gene are MNHNS and SASEGT. The CDR3 DNA follows: TGTGCCAGCAGATCGGGACAGGCAAAGGGCACTGAAGCTTTCTTT. This translates into CASRSGQAKGTEAFF.

A remark on this clonotype: One junction end does not reproduce the germline sequence, and a read error may be involved. CDR3 residues: CASSLAGLVLF. The CDR3 nucleotides read TGTGCCAGCAGCTTAGCGGGACTAGTTCTCTTC. The genes are TRBV7-9 and TRBJ2-1; 8 bases line up with TRBD2. CDR1 is SEHNR, CDR2 FQNEAQ, per germline (reference sequence). The CDR3 runs 11 residues.

This clonotype was found many times. The rearrangement links TRBV12-5 to TRBJ2-2; tentative D call: TRBD2 (6 bases). CDR1 is LGHNT and CDR2 is FRNRAP in the germline V gene. This CDR3 is 15 amino acids long. The ends were cut back, 0 bases at V and 3 bases at J, with 8 bases in the middle. As DNA, the CDR3 is TGTGCTAGTGGTTTGGTCAGGGAGGACACCGGGGAGCTGTTTTTT. Residues: CASGLVREDTGELFF.

This clonotype was seen at least ten times. The rearrangement links TRBV2 to TRBJ1-5; the match to TRBD1 covers 7 bases. Germline-derived CDR1 and CDR2 are SNHLY and FYNNEI. The V segment lost 4 bases and the J segment 4 bases; nucleotides outside the gene matches: 7. The CDR3 runs to 15 residues. The CDR3 sequence is CASSVQTGQNQPQHF. CDR3 nucleotide sequence: TGTGCCAGCAGTGTACAGACAGGGCAAAATCAGCCCCAGCATTTT.

This chain uses TRBV11-2 with TRBJ2-1; 9 bases line up with TRBD2. This CDR3 spans 15 amino acids. Losses at the gene ends were 6 bases for V and 3 bases for J; bases not matched to a gene: 6. Germline V CDR1 and CDR2: SGHAT, FQNNGV. The CDR3 DNA reads as TGTGCCAGCAGGATGTATAGCGGGAGCTACAATGAGCAGTTCTTC. Amino acids: CASRMYSGSYNEQFF.

J is TRBJ2-3 and V is TRBV25-1, with 13 bases lining up with TRBD2. Germline CDR1 is MGHDK and CDR2 is SYGVNS. The CDR3 has 19 amino acids. The junction had 9 bases not matched to a gene; V was cut back by 1 base and J by 2 bases. CDR3 nucleotides: TGTGCCAGCAGTGAATTACTAGCGGGAGGGTACGGCTACACAGATACGCAGTATTTT. Encoded protein: CASSELLAGGYGYTDTQYF.

The gene calls are TRBV20-1 and TRBJ2-7, with 8 bases fitting TRBD1. CDR1 and CDR2 from the germline V gene are DFQATT and SNEGSKA (reference sequence). After removal of 2 bases from V and 4 bases from J, the junction contained 4 bases not matched to a gene. The CDR3 extends over 13 amino acids. The CDR3 protein is CSARQGAFYEQYF. The CDR3 bases are TGCAGTGCTAGACAGGGGGCCTTTTACGAGCAGTACTTC.

This chain uses TRBV20-1 with TRBJ2-7; 9 positions agree with TRBD1. V gave up 3 bases and J gave up 3 bases; unmatched junction bases: 3. The CDR3 sequence is 13 residues long. Germline CDR1 reads DFQATT; CDR2 reads SNEGSKA (reference sequence). This CDR3 reads CSASGTGNYEQYF. In DNA form, the CDR3 reads TGCAGTGCTAGCGGGACAGGGAACTACGAGCAGTACTTC.

This clonotype was recorded many times. This chain links TRBV7-6 with TRBJ1-3; a weak D match, TRBD1 (6 bases). CDR1 is SGHVS, CDR2 FNYEAQ, per germline. V was trimmed by 4 bases and J by 2 bases, leaving 9 bases between them. The CDR3 loop spans 14 amino acids. The CDR3 sequence is CASSSGVTGNTIYF. The DNA for the CDR3 is TGTGCCAGCAGCTCAGGGGTGACTGGAAACACCATATATTTT.

The V and J genes are TRBV18 and TRBJ2-5, with 8 bases aligning to TRBD1. The CDR3 is 16 amino acids. Trimming took 4 bases from V and 5 from J; bases not matched to a gene: 12. Germline values: CDR1 KGHSH, CDR2 LQKENI. The CDR3 here is CASSLQGRGRRETQYF. The CDR3 DNA is TGTGCCAGCTCACTCCAAGGCAGGGGGCGCCGGGAGACCCAGTACTTC.

The chain employs TRBV15 and TRBJ2-1; D is uncertain. Germline CDR1 and CDR2: LNHNV and YYDKDF (reference sequence). V lost 0 bases and J lost 8, with 11 bases in between. CDR3 size: 14 residues. The CDR3 sequence: CATSRDGIGDEQFF. As DNA, the CDR3 is TGTGCCACCAGCAGAGATGGTATTGGTGATGAGCAGTTCTTC.

Only one count was recorded for this clonotype. The chain joins TRBV10-3 to TRBJ1-1; tentative D call: TRBD1 (5 bases). This CDR3 spans 14 amino acids. Trimming took off 4 bases at V and 1 base at J, with 10 bases between the two ends. CDR1 ENHRY and CDR2 SYGVKD come from the germline V gene. The CDR3 spells CAISVGGRNTEAFF. DNA of the CDR3: TGTGCCATCAGTGTCGGGGGTAGGAACACTGAAGCTTTCTTT.

The chain is built from TRBV2 and TRBJ2-7, with 12 bases lining up with TRBD2. This CDR3 region has 15 residues. Germline CDR1 is SNHLY and CDR2 is FYNNEI. V trimming: 6 bases; J trimming: 5 bases; junction bases outside the gene matches: 8. The CDR3 is CASRRLAGERNEQYF. The CDR3 DNA reads TGTGCCAGCAGACGACTAGCGGGAGAACGGAACGAGCAGTACTTC.

The table lists this clonotype with a few counts. The chain recombines TRBV2 with TRBJ1-1; no definite D call. In germline, CDR1 is SNHLY, CDR2 FYNNEI. V lost 5 bases and J lost 1, with 8 bases in between. CDR3 size: 13 residues. The CDR3, as DNA: TGTGCCAGCAGTTCTCAGACGAACACTGAAGCTTTCTTT. The encoded protein is CASSSQTNTEAFF.